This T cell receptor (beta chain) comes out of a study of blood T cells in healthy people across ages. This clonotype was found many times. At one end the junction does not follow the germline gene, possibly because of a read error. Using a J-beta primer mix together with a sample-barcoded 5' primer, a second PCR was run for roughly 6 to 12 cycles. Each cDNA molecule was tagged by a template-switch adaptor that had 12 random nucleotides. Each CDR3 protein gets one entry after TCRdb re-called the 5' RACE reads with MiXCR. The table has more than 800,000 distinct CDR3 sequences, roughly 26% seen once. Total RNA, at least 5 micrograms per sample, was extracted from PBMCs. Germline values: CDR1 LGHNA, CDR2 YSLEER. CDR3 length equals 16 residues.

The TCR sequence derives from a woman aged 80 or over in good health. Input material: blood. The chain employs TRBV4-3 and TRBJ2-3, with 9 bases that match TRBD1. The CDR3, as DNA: TGTGCCAGCAGTCAATCGGGACAGGGTAGGACAGATACGCAGTATTTT. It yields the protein CASSQSGQGRTDTQYF.